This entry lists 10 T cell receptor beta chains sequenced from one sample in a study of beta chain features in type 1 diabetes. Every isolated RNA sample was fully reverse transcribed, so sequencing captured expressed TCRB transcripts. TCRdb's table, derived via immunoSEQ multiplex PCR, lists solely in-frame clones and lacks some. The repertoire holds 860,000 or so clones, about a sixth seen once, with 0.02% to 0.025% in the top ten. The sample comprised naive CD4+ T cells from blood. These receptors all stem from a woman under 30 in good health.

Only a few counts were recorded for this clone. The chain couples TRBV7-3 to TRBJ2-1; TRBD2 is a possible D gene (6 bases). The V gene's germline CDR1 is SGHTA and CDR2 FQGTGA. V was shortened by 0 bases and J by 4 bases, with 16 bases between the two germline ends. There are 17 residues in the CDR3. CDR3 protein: CASSLTSGRRAYNEQFF. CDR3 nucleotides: TGTGCCAGCAGCTTAACTTCAGGCCGGAGGGCGTACAATGAGCAGTTCTTC.

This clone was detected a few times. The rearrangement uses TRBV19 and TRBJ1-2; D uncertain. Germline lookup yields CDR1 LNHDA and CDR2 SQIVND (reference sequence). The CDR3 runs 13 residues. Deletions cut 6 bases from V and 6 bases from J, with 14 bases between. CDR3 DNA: TGTGCCAGTAGGGCTGAAGGAAAGGATGGCTACACCTTC. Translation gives CASRAEGKDGYTF.

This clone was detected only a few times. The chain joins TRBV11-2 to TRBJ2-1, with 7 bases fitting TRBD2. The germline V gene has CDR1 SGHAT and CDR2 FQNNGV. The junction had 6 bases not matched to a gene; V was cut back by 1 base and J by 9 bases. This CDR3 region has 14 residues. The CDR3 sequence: CASSLGAERGEQFF. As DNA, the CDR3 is TGTGCCAGCAGCTTAGGGGCAGAGCGGGGTGAGCAGTTCTTC.

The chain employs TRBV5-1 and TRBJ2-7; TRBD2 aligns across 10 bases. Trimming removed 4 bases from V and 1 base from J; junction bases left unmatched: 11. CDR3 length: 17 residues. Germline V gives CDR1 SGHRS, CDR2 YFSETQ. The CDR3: CASSQMLRTSGSYEQYF. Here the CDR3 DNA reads TGCGCCAGCAGCCAGATGTTGCGGACTAGCGGATCCTACGAGCAGTACTTC.

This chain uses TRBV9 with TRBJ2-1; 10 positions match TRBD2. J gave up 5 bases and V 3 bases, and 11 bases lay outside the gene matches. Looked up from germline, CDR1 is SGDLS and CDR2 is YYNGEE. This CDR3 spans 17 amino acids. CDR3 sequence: CASSADAGLAGDNEQFF. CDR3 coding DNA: TGTGCCAGCAGCGCAGACGCCGGGCTAGCGGGGGACAATGAGCAGTTCTTC.

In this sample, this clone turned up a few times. The CDR3 DNA sequence: TGCGCCAGCAGCCAAGACGGGGGTTACACTGAAGCTTTCTTT. Its translation: CASSQDGGYTEAFF. The chain couples TRBV4-3 to TRBJ1-1; perhaps TRBD1 as D (5 bases). V was shortened by 0 bases and J by 3 bases, with 8 bases between the two germline ends. CDR1 and CDR2 from the germline V gene are LGHNA and YSLEER. The length of the CDR3 is 14 residues.

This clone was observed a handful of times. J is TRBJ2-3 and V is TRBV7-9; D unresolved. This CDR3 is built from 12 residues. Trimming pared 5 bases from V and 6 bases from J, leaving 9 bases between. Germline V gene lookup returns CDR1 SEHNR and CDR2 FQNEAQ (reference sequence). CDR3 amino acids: CASSVSQDTQYF. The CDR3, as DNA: TGTGCCAGCAGCGTCTCTCAGGATACGCAGTATTTT. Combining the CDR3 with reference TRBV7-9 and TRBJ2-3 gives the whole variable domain DTGVSQNPRHKITKRGQNVTFRCDPISEHNRLYWYRQTLGQGPEFLTYFQNEAQLEKSRLLSDRFSAERPKGSFSTLEIQRTEQGDSAMYLCASSVSQDTQYFGPGTRLTVL.

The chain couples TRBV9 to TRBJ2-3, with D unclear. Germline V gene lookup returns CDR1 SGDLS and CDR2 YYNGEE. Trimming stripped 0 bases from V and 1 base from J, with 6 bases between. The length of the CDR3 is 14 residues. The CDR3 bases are TGTGCCAGCAGCGTAGACTGGGGCACAGATACGCAGTATTTT. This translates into CASSVDWGTDTQYF.

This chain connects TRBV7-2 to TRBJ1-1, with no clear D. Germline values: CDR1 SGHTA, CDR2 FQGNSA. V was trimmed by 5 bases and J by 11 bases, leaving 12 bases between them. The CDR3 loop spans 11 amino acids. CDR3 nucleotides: TGTGCCAGCAGCGCGGACCACTGGGCTTTCTTT. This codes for CASSADHWAFF.

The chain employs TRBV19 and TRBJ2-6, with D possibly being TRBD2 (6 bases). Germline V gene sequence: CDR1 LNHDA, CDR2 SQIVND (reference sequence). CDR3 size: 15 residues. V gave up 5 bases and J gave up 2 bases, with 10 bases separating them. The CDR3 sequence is CASSDGTAGANVLTF. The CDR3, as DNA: TGTGCCAGTAGTGACGGGACTGCTGGGGCCAACGTCCTGACTTTC.